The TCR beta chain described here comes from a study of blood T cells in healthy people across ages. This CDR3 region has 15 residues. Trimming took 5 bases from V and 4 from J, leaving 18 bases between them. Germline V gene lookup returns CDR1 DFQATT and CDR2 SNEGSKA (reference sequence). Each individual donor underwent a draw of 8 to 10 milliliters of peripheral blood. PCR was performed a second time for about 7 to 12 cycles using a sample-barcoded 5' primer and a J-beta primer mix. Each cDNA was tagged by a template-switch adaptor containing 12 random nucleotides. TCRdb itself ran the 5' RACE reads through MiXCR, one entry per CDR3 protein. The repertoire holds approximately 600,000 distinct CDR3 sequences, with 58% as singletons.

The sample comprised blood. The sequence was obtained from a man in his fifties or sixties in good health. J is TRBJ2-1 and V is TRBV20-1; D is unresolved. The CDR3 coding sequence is TGCAGTGCTCCCCCGATCGATCCCTCATACAATGAGCAGTTCTTC. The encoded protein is CSAPPIDPSYNEQFF.